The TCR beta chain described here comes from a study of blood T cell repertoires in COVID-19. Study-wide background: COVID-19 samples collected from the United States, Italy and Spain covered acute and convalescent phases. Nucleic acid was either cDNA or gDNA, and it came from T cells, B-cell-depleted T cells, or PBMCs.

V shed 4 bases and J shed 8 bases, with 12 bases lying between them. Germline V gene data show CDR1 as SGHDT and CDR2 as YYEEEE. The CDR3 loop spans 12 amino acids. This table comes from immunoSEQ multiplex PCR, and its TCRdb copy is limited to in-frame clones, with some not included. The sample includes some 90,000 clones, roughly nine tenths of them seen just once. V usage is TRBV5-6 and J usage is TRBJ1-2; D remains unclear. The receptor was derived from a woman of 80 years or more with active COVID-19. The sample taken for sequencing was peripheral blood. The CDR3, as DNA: TGTGCCAGCAGCGCTCTGGAGTTGGGCTACACCTTC. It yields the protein CASSALELGYTF. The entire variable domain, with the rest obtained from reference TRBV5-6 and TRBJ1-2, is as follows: DAGVTQSPTHLIKTRGQQVTLRCSPKSGHDTVSWYQQALGQGPQFIFQYYEEEERQRGNFPDRFSGHQFPNYSSELNVNALLLGDSALYLCASSALELGYTFGSGTRLTVV.